This T cell receptor (beta chain) was documented in a study of T-cell memory formation after mild COVID-19. Trimming cost V 0 bases and J 8 bases, with 16 bases left between them. Germline loops: CDR1 MNHEY, CDR2 SVGAGI. The CDR3 consists of 16 residues. This clonotype was found a few times. MiXCR, run by TCRdb on the 5' RACE reads, gives a single entry per CDR3 protein. The sample records a few hundred thousand distinct CDR3 sequences, approximately 23% being singletons. The sequence was obtained from an adult woman who had mild COVID-19 (a few samples of this study predate the infection). Cell type and time point are not known. The genes are TRBV6-5 and TRBJ1-4; D may be TRBD1 (6 bases). The sample was PBMCs or a T cell subset sorted from them (not recorded which). The CDR3 nucleotides are TGTGCCAGCAGTTACTCTGGGCAGGGGTTATCGGAAAAACTGTTTTTT. This gives the protein CASSYSGQGLSEKLFF.